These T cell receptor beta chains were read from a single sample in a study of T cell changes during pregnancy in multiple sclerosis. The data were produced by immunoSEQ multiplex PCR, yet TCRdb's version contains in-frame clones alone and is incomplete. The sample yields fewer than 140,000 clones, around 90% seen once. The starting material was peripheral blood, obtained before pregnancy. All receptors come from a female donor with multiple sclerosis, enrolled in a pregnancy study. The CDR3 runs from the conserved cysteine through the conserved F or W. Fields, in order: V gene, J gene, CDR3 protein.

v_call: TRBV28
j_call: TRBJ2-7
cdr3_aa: CASTGSYEQYF

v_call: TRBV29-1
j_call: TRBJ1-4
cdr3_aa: CSVFVTGTREKLFF

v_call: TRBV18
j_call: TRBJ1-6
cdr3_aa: CASSPFSDSPLHF

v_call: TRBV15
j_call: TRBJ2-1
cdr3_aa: CATSRRLAGMNNEQFF

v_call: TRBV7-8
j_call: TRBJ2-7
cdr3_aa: CASSLRKGRGAYEQYF

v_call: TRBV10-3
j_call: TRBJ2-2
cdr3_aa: CAIREEGTGELFF

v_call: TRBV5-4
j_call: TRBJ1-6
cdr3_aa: CASSWGGNPYILHF

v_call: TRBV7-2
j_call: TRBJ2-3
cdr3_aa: CASSPGWGGTYTQYF

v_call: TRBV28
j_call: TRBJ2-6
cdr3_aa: CASSLTGGGSGANVLTF

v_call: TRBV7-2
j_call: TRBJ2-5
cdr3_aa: CASRRGTQETQYF

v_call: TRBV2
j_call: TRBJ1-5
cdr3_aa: CASKETLDQPQHF

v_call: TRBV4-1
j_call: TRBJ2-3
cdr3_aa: CASSQPTSGSADTQYF

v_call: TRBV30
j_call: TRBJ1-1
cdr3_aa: CAWSVHLDSWDTEAFF

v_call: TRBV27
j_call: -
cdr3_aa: CASSSKLTGGPYEQYF

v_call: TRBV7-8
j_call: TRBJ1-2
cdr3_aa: CASSLGSRGNPYGYTF

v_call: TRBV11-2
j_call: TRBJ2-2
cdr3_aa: CASSLVVVQGDTGELFF

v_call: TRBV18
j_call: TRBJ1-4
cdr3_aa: CASSQKTGDNEKLFF

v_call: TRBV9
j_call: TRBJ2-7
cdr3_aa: CASSVGLAGAYEQYF

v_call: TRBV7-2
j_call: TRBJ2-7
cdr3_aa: CASSPAARGIYEQYF

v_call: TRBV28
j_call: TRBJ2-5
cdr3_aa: CASSLSGGLGETQYF

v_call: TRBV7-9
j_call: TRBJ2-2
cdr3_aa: CASSLGLQGLYTGELFF

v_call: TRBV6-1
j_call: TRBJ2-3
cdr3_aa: CASSEEAGGPDTQYF

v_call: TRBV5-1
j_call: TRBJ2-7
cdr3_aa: CASSLPGQGYEQYF

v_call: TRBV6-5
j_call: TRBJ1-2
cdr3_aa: CASSRGTGVGYTF

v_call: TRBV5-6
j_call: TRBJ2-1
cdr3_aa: CASSGGTSGSSYNEQFF

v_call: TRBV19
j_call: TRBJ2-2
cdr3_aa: CASSMGAGELFF

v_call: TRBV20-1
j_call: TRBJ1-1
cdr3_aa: CSASDWTEAFF

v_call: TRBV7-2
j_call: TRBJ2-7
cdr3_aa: CASSFVAGVISYEQYF

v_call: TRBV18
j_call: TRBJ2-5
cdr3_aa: CASSPPDRDQETQYF

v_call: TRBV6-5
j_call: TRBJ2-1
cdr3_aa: CASSERENNEQFF

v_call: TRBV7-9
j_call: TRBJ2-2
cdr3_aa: CASSVGWGGTGELFF

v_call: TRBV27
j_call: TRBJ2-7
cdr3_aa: CASSLGTGMTYEQYF

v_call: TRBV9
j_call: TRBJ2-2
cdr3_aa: CASSAAGTGVGRHSGELFF

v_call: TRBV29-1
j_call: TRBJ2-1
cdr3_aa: CSVPSGRTEAGSYNEQFF

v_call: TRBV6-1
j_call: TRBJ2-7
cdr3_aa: CASRLEGQGAYEQYF

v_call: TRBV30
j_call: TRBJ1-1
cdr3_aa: CAWNRGLGGTEAFF